The rows below give T cell receptor beta chains drawn from one sample of a study of blood T cell repertoires in COVID-19. The data were produced by immunoSEQ multiplex PCR, yet TCRdb's version contains in-frame clones alone and is incomplete. The profile shows roughly 220,000 clones, 88% of them singletons. Sequencing was done on a sample of PBMCs or T cells enriched from blood (not recorded which). These receptor sequences come from a woman aged 45-65 years with acute COVID-19. Both conserved end residues are part of each CDR3. The D gene is left open where the match is weak. Rows give clone size only sometimes, using once, few, many, or a class for an expanded clone.

CDR3 length,V gene,clone size,J gene,D gene,CDR3 protein,CDR3 DNA
13,TRBV19,NA,TRBJ1-5,TRBD1,CATKDRADQPQHF,TGTGCCACCAAGGACAGGGCGGACCAGCCCCAGCATTTT
16,TRBV2,NA,TRBJ2-2,TRBD2,CASTPLGREDTGELFF,TGTGCCAGCACCCCACTGGGGCGGGAGGACACCGGGGAGCTGTTTTTT
14,TRBV6-6,few,TRBJ2-7,TRBD2,CASRGGTPSYEQYF,TGTGCCAGCCGGGGAGGGACTCCCTCCTACGAGCAGTACTTC
12,TRBV10-3,NA,TRBJ1-1,NA,CATSGQNTEAFF,TGTGCCACCTCGGGACAGAACACTGAAGCTTTCTTT
15,TRBV5-6,NA,TRBJ2-3,TRBD2,CASSAPSGRTDTQYF,TGTGCCAGCAGCGCCCCTAGCGGGAGAACAGATACGCAGTATTTT
14,TRBV7-9,NA,TRBJ2-4,NA,CASSLAPAKNIQYF,TGTGCCAGCAGCTTGGCCCCCGCCAAAAACATTCAGTACTTC
16,TRBV27,NA,TRBJ1-6,NA,CASSLRGFSDNSPLHF,TGTGCCAGCAGTTTAAGGGGTTTCAGTGATAATTCACCCCTCCACTTT
13,TRBV30,NA,TRBJ1-2,NA,CAWSVHGRGGYTF,TGTGCCTGGAGTGTACACGGGAGGGGAGGCTACACCTTC
15,TRBV13,NA,TRBJ2-5,NA,CASSLPMLDSQTQYF,TGTGCCAGCAGCTTACCCATGTTGGACTCGCAGACCCAGTACTTC
16,TRBV3-1/TRBV3-2,NA,TRBJ2-5,NA,CASSPKKQGFRETQYF,TGTGCCAGCAGCCCTAAAAAACAGGGCTTTAGAGAGACCCAGTACTTC
15,TRBV5-6,NA,TRBJ2-7,NA,CASSPAPSEYYEQYF,TGTGCCAGCAGCCCGGCCCCTAGCGAATACTACGAGCAGTACTTC
16,TRBV4-2,once,TRBJ2-5,NA,CASSQEAAGSQETQYF,TGTGCCAGCAGCCAAGAAGCGGCGGGATCACAAGAGACCCAGTACTTC
16,TRBV13,NA,TRBJ2-1,NA,CASSVRGFEAYNEQFF,TGTGCCAGCAGCGTCAGGGGTTTTGAAGCCTACAATGAGCAGTTCTTC
16,TRBV7-3,few,TRBJ1-2,TRBD1,CASTTRDRDNNYGYTF,TGTGCCAGCACCACCCGCGACAGGGATAATAACTATGGCTACACCTTC
15,TRBV5-1,NA,TRBJ1-5,TRBD1,CASSLGQGDNQPQHF,TGCGCCAGCAGCTTGGGGCAGGGGGACAATCAGCCCCAGCATTTT
14,TRBV6-5,NA,TRBJ1-4,TRBD1,CASRRGQGAEKLFF,TGTGCCAGCAGAAGAGGACAGGGGGCAGAAAAACTGTTTTTT
15,TRBV5-1,once,TRBJ2-2,NA,CASSSDSLNTGELFF,TGCGCCAGCAGCTCGGACAGTCTGAACACCGGGGAGCTGTTTTTT
15,TRBV6-1,NA,TRBJ2-5,NA,CASSEGGRPRETQYF,TGTGCCAGCAGTGAAGGAGGGAGGCCGCGAGAGACCCAGTACTTC
14,TRBV19,NA,TRBJ2-2,NA,CASSFGQTTGELFF,TGTGCCAGTAGTTTCGGACAGACCACCGGGGAGCTGTTTTTT
16,TRBV5-1,NA,TRBJ1-3,NA,CASSFTWTASGNTIYF,TGCGCCAGCAGCTTTACCTGGACAGCTTCTGGAAACACCATATATTTT
14,TRBV18,NA,TRBJ2-3,NA,CASSSVPTGDTQYF,TGTGCCAGCTCATCGGTACCGACGGGAGATACGCAGTATTTT
18,TRBV6-6,few,TRBJ2-6,TRBD1,CASSPMTGSGPGANVLTF,TGTGCCAGCAGTCCCATGACAGGGTCGGGCCCTGGGGCCAACGTCCTGACTTTC
14,TRBV28,NA,TRBJ2-5,NA,CASSLSRDQETQYF,TGTGCCAGCAGTTTGTCCAGGGACCAAGAGACCCAGTACTTC
15,TRBV7-3,NA,TRBJ2-3,TRBD2,CASSLGLLSTDTQYF,TGTGCCAGCAGCTTGGGACTACTGAGCACAGATACGCAGTATTTT
13,TRBV18,NA,TRBJ2-5,NA,CASSPPQKETQYF,TGTGCCAGCTCACCACCCCAAAAAGAGACCCAGTACTTC
15,TRBV5-5,once,TRBJ1-5,NA,CASSLDPGINQPQHF,TGTGCCAGCAGCTTGGATCCAGGGATCAATCAGCCCCAGCATTTT
14,TRBV7-8,once,TRBJ2-7,NA,CASSLAETDPGQYF,TGTGCCAGCAGCTTAGCAGAAACTGACCCAGGGCAGTACTTC
17,TRBV7-8,NA,TRBJ1-3,TRBD1,CASSERRTGNSGNTIYF,TGTGCCAGCAGCGAGCGAAGGACAGGCAACTCTGGAAACACCATATATTTT
15,TRBV15,NA,TRBJ2-2,NA,CATSSSERGTGELFF,TGTGCCACCAGCAGTTCTGAAAGGGGCACCGGGGAGCTGTTTTTT
15,TRBV5-5,NA,TRBJ2-4,NA,CASSRPGDAKNIQYF,TGTGCCAGCAGTCGGCCAGGGGATGCCAAAAACATTCAGTACTTC
15,TRBV7-9,NA,TRBJ1-1,NA,CASSLEGARNTEAFF,TGTGCCAGCAGCTTAGAAGGGGCGCGGAACACTGAAGCTTTCTTT
15,TRBV7-9,NA,TRBJ2-1,NA,CASSLGGVQYSEQFF,TGTGCCAGCAGCCTAGGGGGAGTACAATACAGTGAGCAGTTCTTC
12,TRBV28,NA,TRBJ2-7,NA,CASSFDSYEQYF,TGTGCCAGCAGTTTCGACAGCTACGAGCAGTACTTC
15,TRBV6-5,NA,TRBJ1-5,NA,CASMQWGEGNQPQHF,TGTGCCAGCATGCAGTGGGGGGAGGGCAATCAGCCCCAGCATTTT
12,TRBV12-3/TRBV12-4,NA,TRBJ2-2,NA,CASAGATGELFF,TGTGCCAGCGCTGGGGCCACCGGGGAGCTGTTTTTT
14,TRBV15,NA,TRBJ2-5,NA,CATSRVAVQETQYF,TGTGCCACCAGCAGAGTAGCAGTCCAAGAGACCCAGTACTTC
14,TRBV5-1,NA,TRBJ2-7,NA,CASRKESPSYEQYF,TGCGCCAGCAGAAAGGAGAGCCCCTCCTACGAGCAGTACTTC
13,TRBV6-5,NA,TRBJ1-4,TRBD1,CASSYGTGFVLFF,TGTGCCAGCAGTTACGGGACAGGGTTTGTACTGTTTTTT
15,TRBV18,NA,TRBJ2-5,NA,CASSPKGQPEETQYF,TGTGCCAGCTCACCAAAGGGACAACCAGAAGAGACCCAGTACTTC
14,TRBV2,NA,TRBJ1-1,NA,CASSARGTNTEAFF,TGTGCCAGCAGTGCTAGGGGGACGAACACTGAAGCTTTCTTT